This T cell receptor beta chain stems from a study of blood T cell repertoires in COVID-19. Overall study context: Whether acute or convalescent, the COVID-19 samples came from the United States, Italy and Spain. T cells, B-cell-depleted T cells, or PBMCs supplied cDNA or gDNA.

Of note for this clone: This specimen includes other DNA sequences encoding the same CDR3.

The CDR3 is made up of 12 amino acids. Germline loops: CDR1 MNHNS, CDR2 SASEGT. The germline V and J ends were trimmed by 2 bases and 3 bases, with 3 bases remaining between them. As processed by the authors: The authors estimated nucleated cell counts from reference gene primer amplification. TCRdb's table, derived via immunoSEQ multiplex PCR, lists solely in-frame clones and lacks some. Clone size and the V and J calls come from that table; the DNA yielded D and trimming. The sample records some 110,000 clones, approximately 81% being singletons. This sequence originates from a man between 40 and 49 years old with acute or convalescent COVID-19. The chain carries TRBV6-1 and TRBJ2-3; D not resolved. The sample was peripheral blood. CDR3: CASSEHTDTQYF. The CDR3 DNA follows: TGTGCCAGCAGTGAACATACAGATACGCAGTATTTT.